These 3 T cell receptor beta chains share one sample of origin, sequenced in a study of identical twins. TCRdb redid the calling of the 5' RACE reads with MiXCR, one entry per CDR3 protein. The sample records more than 400,000 distinct CDR3 sequences, about 16% being singletons. The same sample was also used in a study of yellow fever vaccine responses in identical twins.

What was sequenced was CD4+ T cells sorted from blood. The receptors here all came from a woman aged 18-29 years in good health.

This clonotype turned up a few times. The chain has TRBV5-1 and TRBJ2-3; D is undetermined. Germline V gene sequence: CDR1 SGHRS, CDR2 YFSETQ. V was trimmed by 0 bases and J by 0 bases, leaving 8 bases between them. The CDR3 extends over 15 amino acids. CDR3 sequence (DNA): TGCGCCAGCAGCTTGGCGGCCCTTAGCACAGATACGCAGTATTTT. Amino acids: CASSLAALSTDTQYF.

This clonotype was found a few times. The CDR3 sequence is CASSSPGLTDTQYF. The CDR3 DNA reads TGTGCCAGCAGTTCCCCCGGACTAACAGATACGCAGTATTTT. This rearrangement joins TRBV27 to TRBJ2-3; a possible D gene is TRBD2 (6 bases). V shed 4 bases and J shed 3 bases, with 11 bases lying between them. Germline V gives CDR1 MNHEY, CDR2 SMNVEV (reference sequence). The CDR3 is 14 residues long.

This clonotype was seen a few times. This chain joins TRBV4-1 and TRBJ1-1; 7 nucleotides match TRBD1. The CDR3 runs 15 residues. V gave up 2 bases and J gave up 0 bases; unmatched junction bases: 3. Germline CDR1 reads MGHRA; CDR2 reads YSYEKL. The CDR3 is CASSQTGTVNTEAFF. The CDR3 coding sequence is TGCGCCAGCAGCCAAACCGGGACAGTGAACACTGAAGCTTTCTTT.